This TCR beta chain was obtained from a study of cytomegalovirus exposure and HLA in healthy donors. The PCR was carried out with 60 Vbeta primers and 13 Jbeta primers. Assay used: immunoSEQ multiplex PCR; TCRdb lists only in-frame clones, some missing. The data show about 160,000 clones, around 79% seen once. Findings of the study overall: Earlier analysis found most TCR beta V segments productive about 87% or about 30% of the time.

The CDR3 spans 12 residues. The V and J ends lost 5 bases and 3 bases respectively, with 8 bases between them. Germline CDR1 is MNHEY and CDR2 is SVGAGI. This clone was seen a handful of times. The antigen remains undetermined. Sequencing input: PBMCs. The chain links TRBV6-5 to TRBJ2-7; no definite D call. This TCR was sampled from a male donor in good health and CMV-seropositive. CDR3 sequence: CASSKTIYEQYF. For the CDR3, the DNA is TGTGCCAGCAGTAAGACAATCTACGAGCAGTACTTC.